Following are 20 T cell receptor beta chains from one sample sequenced in a study of shared clonotypes between healthy human individuals. The assay was immunoSEQ multiplex PCR, and TCRdb's table has in-frame clones only and misses some. The table lists 2 million to 2.5 million clones, 95% of them singletons. The sequencing sample was made of naive CD4+ T cells sorted from blood. The subset denotes: CD45RA+ positively selected. Receptors originate from a man aged 18 to 30 in good health.

The V and J genes are TRBV6-5 and TRBJ2-6; D ambiguous. Per germline, CDR1 MNHEY and CDR2 SVGAGI. V was clipped by 2 bases and J by 5 bases, with 10 bases between them. The CDR3 sequence is 15 residues long. CDR3 DNA: TGTGCCAGCAGTTACACCGCCGACAGGGCCAACGTCCTGACTTTC. Protein: CASSYTADRANVLTF.

This clone was seen just once. The chain recombines TRBV6-5 with TRBJ2-3; weak D call: TRBD2 (6 bases). Germline CDR1 reads MNHEY; CDR2 reads SVGAGI. Trimming left V 2 bases short and J 7 bases short, with 19 bases between. The length of the CDR3 is 16 residues. CDR3 residues: CASSYIAGPPIHTQYF. CDR3 coding DNA: TGTGCCAGCAGTTACATCGCGGGACCGCCTATCCATACGCAGTATTTT.

The rearrangement uses TRBV6-1 and TRBJ2-6; 11 bases are shared with TRBD1. The CDR3 covers 18 residues. The V and J ends lost 2 bases and 2 bases, in that order; junction bases with no gene match: 5. In germline, CDR1 is MNHNS, CDR2 SASEGT. CDR3 DNA sequence: TGTGCCAGCAGTGAAAGAGGACAGGGGGCCACTGGGGCCAACGTCCTGACTTTC. Its translation: CASSERGQGATGANVLTF.

V and J are TRBV6-1 and TRBJ1-3, with D unresolved. V dropped 8 bases and J dropped 6 bases, with 8 bases sitting between them. There are 11 residues in the CDR3. CDR1 is MNHNS and CDR2 is SASEGT in the germline V gene. CDR3 amino acids: CASEVLNTIYF. In DNA form, the CDR3 reads TGTGCCAGCGAGGTTCTAAACACCATATATTTT.

A note on this clone: This sample also contains other DNA sequences that code for the same CDR3. The chain has TRBV27 and TRBJ1-4; perhaps TRBD1 as D (5 bases). The germline CDR1 and CDR2 sequences are MNHEY and SMNVEV (reference sequence). The CDR3 length is 13 residues. Trimming removed 3 bases from V and 7 bases from J, with 9 bases in between. The CDR3 DNA reads TGTGCCAGCAGTTTTTCGGGGGGTGAAAAACTGTTTTTT. As protein: CASSFSGGEKLFF.

V and J are TRBV11-2 and TRBJ2-3; D call uncertain. Looked up from germline, CDR1 is SGHAT and CDR2 is FQNNGV. There are 14 residues in the CDR3. V was cut by 0 bases and J by 4 bases, with 8 bases left in between. The CDR3 nucleotides read TGTGCCAGCAGCTTAGATCCGACTTCAGATACGCAGTATTTT. This translates into CASSLDPTSDTQYF.

V and J are TRBV5-1 and TRBJ2-1; D uncertain. V was clipped by 5 bases and J by 9 bases, with 12 bases between them. Germline V gives CDR1 SGHRS, CDR2 YFSETQ. The CDR3 length is 12 residues. CDR3 nucleotide sequence: TGCGCCAGCAGGCTAGTGGAGAGTGAGCAGTTCTTC. It codes for CASRLVESEQFF. The variable domain in full, with the rest retrieved from reference TRBV5-1 and TRBJ2-1, is KAGVTQTPRYLIKTRGQQVTLSCSPISGHRSVSWYQQTPGQGLQFLFEYFSETQRNKGNFPGRFSGRQFSNSRSEMNVSTLELGDSALYLCASRLVESEQFFGPGTRLTVL.

The chain recombines TRBV18 with TRBJ1-2; possible D gene TRBD1, 6 bases. The V end lost 3 bases, the J end lost 2 bases, and 13 bases lay between the germline ends. The germline V gene encodes CDR1 KGHSH and CDR2 LQKENI. The CDR3 loop spans 15 amino acids. The chain's CDR3 is CASSPNRDANYGYTF. The CDR3 bases are TGTGCCAGCTCACCCAACAGGGACGCAAACTATGGCTACACCTTC.

The chain joins TRBV5-1 to TRBJ2-5, with 13 bases lining up with TRBD2. This CDR3 is 18 amino acids long. Germline V CDR1 and CDR2: SGHRS, YFSETQ. The junction had 7 bases not matched to a gene; V was cut back by 0 bases and J by 2 bases. The CDR3 spells CASSLGGTSGVLQETQYF. In DNA, the CDR3 is TGCGCCAGCAGCTTGGGAGGGACTAGCGGGGTACTTCAAGAGACCCAGTACTTC.

The genes are TRBV5-1 and TRBJ1-6; 7 positions agree with TRBD1. This CDR3 spans 16 amino acids. The trim removed 4 bases at V and 1 base at J, leaving 5 bases unmatched. CDR1 and CDR2 (germline): SGHRS, YFSETQ. CDR3 bases: TGCGCCAGCAGCCCGCAGGGGGAATCCTATAATTCACCCCTCCACTTT. Protein product: CASSPQGESYNSPLHF.

The V gene is TRBV5-1, the J gene TRBJ1-5, with D unclear. Trimming took 0 bases from V and 5 from J, leaving 9 bases between them. Germline assignment: CDR1 SGHRS and CDR2 YFSETQ. The CDR3 runs 14 residues. Written as DNA, the CDR3 is TGCGCCAGCAGCTTGGGCTTCCGGGATCAGCCCCAGCATTTT. This gives the protein CASSLGFRDQPQHF.

Worth noting for this clone: This sample includes further DNA sequences coding for the same CDR3. The chain uses TRBV5-8 and TRBJ2-1; no firm D call. Between the trimmed V and J ends, which lost 6 bases and 4 bases, there was a span of 5 bases. The CDR3 contains 11 residues. The V gene's germline CDR1 is SGHTS and CDR2 YDEGEE. CDR3 in DNA: TGTGCCAGCACCAGTTACAATGAGCAGTTCTTC. As protein: CASTSYNEQFF.

Comments on this clone: The same CDR3 can be traced to other DNA sequences in this sample. V usage is TRBV18 and J usage is TRBJ2-7; 10 bases map to TRBD1. V trimming: 3 bases; J trimming: 4 bases; junction bases outside the gene matches: 6. From germline, CDR1 is KGHSH and CDR2 LQKENI. The CDR3 is 15 residues long. The CDR3 spells CASSPGTGATYEQYF. CDR3 DNA: TGTGCCAGCTCACCGGGGACAGGGGCTACATACGAGCAGTACTTC.

This CDR3 reads CASSLTRGTLYF. The CDR3 bases are TGTGCCAGCAGTTTAACCAGGGGCACTCTGTACTTC. V and J are TRBV28 and TRBJ2-7, with D tentatively TRBD1 (6 bases). CDR3 size: 12 residues. Trimming removed 2 bases from V and 12 bases from J, with 14 bases in between. Germline V gene data show CDR1 as MDHEN and CDR2 as SYDVKM.

The genes are TRBV29-1 and TRBJ2-2, with D uncertain. Trimming pared 2 bases from V and 0 bases from J, leaving 7 bases between. CDR1 and CDR2 (germline): SQVTM, ANQGSEA. This CDR3 is built from 14 residues. As DNA, the CDR3 is TGCAGCGTTGAATCGCAGGCGAACACCGGGGAGCTGTTTTTT. Amino acids: CSVESQANTGELFF.

CDR3 region: CASRNGLAENTDTQYF. CDR3 coding DNA: TGCGCCAGCCGAAATGGGCTAGCGGAAAACACAGATACGCAGTATTTT. The V gene is TRBV5-1, the J gene TRBJ2-3, with 7 bases lining up with TRBD2. The CDR3 covers 16 residues. V lost 7 bases to trimming and J lost 2 bases; unmatched junction nucleotides: 13. Germline CDR1 and CDR2: SGHRS and YFSETQ.

As concerns this clone: At the DNA level, this CDR3 is encoded by other sequences in the same sample as well. J is TRBJ1-2 and V is TRBV10-3; D gene ambiguous. Germline V gene data show CDR1 as ENHRY and CDR2 as SYGVKD. The CDR3 is 13 residues long. V gave up 2 bases and J gave up 4 bases, with 8 bases separating them. The CDR3 here is CAISEGGVYGYTF. CDR3 DNA: TGTGCCATCAGTGAGGGCGGAGTCTATGGCTACACCTTC.

The rearrangement uses TRBV6-5 and TRBJ1-2, with D perhaps matching TRBD1 (5 bases). CDR3 length equals 13 residues. Germline V gives CDR1 MNHEY, CDR2 SVGAGI. V lost 8 bases to trimming and J lost 5 bases, with 15 bases between them. The DNA for the CDR3 is TGTGCCAGCCGCCGGGGGGGTTCATATGGCTACACCTTC. Translated: CASRRGGSYGYTF.

V usage is TRBV30 and J usage is TRBJ2-7, with D hard to call. CDR3 size: 13 residues. With 1 base removed from V and 2 bases from J, the gap between germline ends came to 9 bases. Germline-derived CDR1 and CDR2 are GTSNPN and SVGIG (reference sequence). The CDR3 DNA reads TGTGCCTGGAGTGGGAGTGGCGCCTACGAGCAGTACTTC. Protein product: CAWSGSGAYEQYF.

This rearrangement joins TRBV28 to TRBJ1-2; perhaps TRBD1 as D (5 bases). Per germline, CDR1 MDHEN and CDR2 SYDVKM. The CDR3 is made up of 13 amino acids. Deletions cut 4 bases from V and 8 bases from J, with 14 bases between. CDR3: CASSSGPLKGYTF. CDR3 sequence (DNA): TGTGCCAGCAGTTCGGGGCCTTTAAAGGGCTACACCTTC.